These 2 T cell receptor beta chains were sequenced from one sample in a study of PD-L1 blockade in urothelial cancer. Repertoires were generated with immunoSEQ multiplex PCR, while TCRdb's copy carries only in-frame clones and drops some. In the table there are 25,000 to 35,000 clones, approximately 81% of which are singletons. Time point reported: peripheral blood 6 weeks after treatment start. Material: PBMCs, obtained around atezolizumab (anti-PD-L1) treatment. These receptors were collected from a man between 65 and 79 years old with urothelial cancer.

This clone has only a few counts. The chain is built from TRBV18 and TRBJ1-1, with TRBD1 matching over 10 bases. Germline values: CDR1 KGHSH, CDR2 LQKENI. The CDR3 contains 15 residues. J lost 2 bases, V lost 3 bases, and 3 bases had no gene match. The CDR3 region is CASSPGTGDNTEAFF. The CDR3 DNA follows: TGTGCCAGCTCACCGGGGACAGGGGATAACACTGAAGCTTTCTTT.

This clone appeared a single time. The chain uses TRBV5-1 and TRBJ1-1; TRBD1 might be the D (6 bases). Per germline, CDR1 SGHRS and CDR2 YFSETQ. Deletions cut 0 bases from V and 4 bases from J, with 16 bases between. There are 16 residues in the CDR3. The CDR3 spells CASSLASGERGTEAFF. As DNA, the CDR3 is TGCGCCAGCAGCTTGGCCTCAGGGGAAAGGGGCACTGAAGCTTTCTTT.